These T cell receptor beta chains were read from a single sample in a study of CXCR4 blockade with PD-1 therapy in pancreatic cancer. Using immunoSEQ multiplex PCR, the repertoire was profiled, and TCRdb retains in-frame clones only, with some absent. Among roughly 15,000 clones, around 70% were seen once, and the ten largest hold over 4.5%. Sequencing was carried out using tumor tissue. These receptors were taken from a human donor with pancreatic ductal adenocarcinoma. The CDR3 runs from the conserved cysteine through the conserved F or W. The order of the fields is J gene, V gene, D gene, CDR3 length, clone size, CDR3 protein, CDR3 DNA. A D gene is named only where the DNA matches it firmly. For some rows the clone size is stated as once, few or many, or as a class when expanded; others skip it.

>TRBJ2-6|TRBV5-1|-|14|-
CASSPVTGANVLTF
TGCGCCAGCAGCCCTGTGACTGGGGCCAACGTCCTGACTTTC
>TRBJ2-1|TRBV9|-|17|-
CASRFRGSDPSYNEQFF
TGTGCCAGCAGGTTTCGAGGGAGCGATCCAAGCTACAATGAGCAGTTCTTC
>TRBJ1-1|TRBV18|-|16|-
CASSPEGQRLQTEAFF
TGTGCCAGCTCACCAGAAGGACAGCGACTACAAACTGAAGCTTTCTTT
>TRBJ2-7|TRBV28|-|13|-
CASRTESPYEQYF
TGTGCCAGCAGGACAGAAAGTCCCTACGAGCAGTACTTC
>TRBJ1-4|TRBV9|-|15|-
CASSAEGGGGEKLFF
TGTGCCAGCAGCGCCGAGGGGGGAGGCGGTGAAAAACTGTTTTTT
>TRBJ2-6|TRBV19|-|15|-
CASSSREGTANVLTF
TGTGCCAGTAGTAGCCGAGAGGGAACAGCCAACGTCCTGACTTTC
>TRBJ2-7|TRBV10-3|TRBD2|15|few
CASSERTSGLFEQYF
TGTGCCAGCAGTGAGCGGACTAGCGGTCTGTTTGAGCAGTACTTC
>TRBJ1-1|TRBV18|-|14|-
CASSLGTTDTEAFF
TGTGCCAGCTCACTAGGGACAACGGACACTGAAGCTTTCTTT
>TRBJ2-2|TRBV18|-|13|-
CASSPGQTGELFF
TGTGCCAGCTCGCCAGGACAGACCGGGGAGCTGTTTTTT
>TRBJ2-7|TRBV19|TRBD2|15|-
CASSLLAGGRYEQYF
TGTGCCAGTAGCCTACTAGCGGGAGGGCGGTACGAGCAGTACTTC
>TRBJ1-5|TRBV11-3|TRBD1|15|-
CASSLRTGGNQPQHF
TGTGCCAGCAGCTTAAGGACAGGGGGCAATCAGCCCCAGCATTTT
>TRBJ2-1|TRBV19|-|14|few
CASSIVGRANEQFF
TGTGCCAGTAGTATAGTGGGCAGGGCCAATGAGCAGTTCTTC
>TRBJ2-7|TRBV6-8|TRBD1|14|few
CASSLGQGALEQYF
TGTGCCAGCAGCCTCGGACAGGGGGCTCTCGAGCAGTACTTC
>TRBJ2-2|TRBV19|TRBD2|14|-
CASRTSEYTGELFF
TGTGCCAGTCGGACTAGCGAGTACACCGGGGAGCTGTTTTTT
>TRBJ1-1|TRBV19|-|14|once
CASSMAARNTEAFF
TGTGCCAGTAGTATGGCAGCCCGGAACACTGAAGCTTTCTTT
>TRBJ2-2|TRBV18|-|12|-
CASFGGPRELFF
TGTGCCAGCTTCGGGGGTCCCCGGGAGCTGTTTTTT
>TRBJ2-1|TRBV28|-|15|once
CASSRQLISYNEQFF
TGTGCCAGCAGTCGACAGTTGATCTCCTACAATGAGCAGTTCTTC
>TRBJ1-1|TRBV14|TRBD1|15|-
CASSPQTGVWAEAFF
TGTGCCAGCAGCCCCCAAACAGGGGTTTGGGCTGAAGCTTTCTTT
>TRBJ1-5|TRBV30|-|13|medium-sized
CAWSKQGNQPQHF
TGTGCCTGGAGTAAACAGGGCAATCAGCCCCAGCATTTT
>TRBJ1-4|TRBV6-1|TRBD1|14|-
CASSEGTGSEKLFF
TGTGCCAGCAGTGAAGGGACAGGGTCTGAAAAACTGTTTTTT
>TRBJ1-4|TRBV30|TRBD1|15|few
CAWSPGQGAREKLFF
TGTGCCTGGAGCCCTGGACAGGGGGCGAGGGAAAAACTGTTTTTT
>TRBJ2-1|TRBV28|-|12|-
CASNSEGREQFF
TGTGCCAGCAATTCTGAGGGGCGTGAGCAGTTCTTC
>TRBJ2-7|TRBV9|TRBD2|17|-
CASAVPGLAGLSYEQYF
TGTGCCAGCGCCGTTCCGGGACTAGCGGGCCTCTCCTACGAGCAGTACTTC